The source of this T cell receptor (beta chain) is a study of response to subunit inactivated influenza vaccine. J lost 10 bases, V lost 3 bases, and 15 bases had no gene match. The CDR3 consists of 15 residues. The germline CDR1 and CDR2 sequences are DFQATT and SNEGSKA (reference sequence). One entry per CDR3 protein, called by TCRdb with MiXCR from the RT-PCR reads. The table has roughly 790,000 distinct CDR3 sequences, 21% seen once. The sequence was obtained from a man aged 50-59 years who received an inactivated influenza vaccine. Specimen: PBMCs from blood, collected roughly 5 days after vaccination. This chain connects TRBV20-1 to TRBJ2-3; 8 nucleotides align to TRBD1. The CDR3 nucleotides read TGCAGTGCTAGGGCAGGGGGCGCCCTGGCATTTGCGCAGTATTTT. It codes for CSARAGGALAFAQYF.